Given below is one T cell receptor (beta chain) in context. These data are taken from a study of blood T cell repertoires in COVID-19. Profiling relied on immunoSEQ multiplex PCR, and the TCRdb table lists in-frame clones only, not all of them. Of 85,000 to 110,000 clones listed, about 85% were seen once; the top ten hold 3.1%. The trim removed 4 bases at V and 1 base at J, leaving 7 bases unmatched. Germline CDR1 and CDR2: MNHEY and SVGAGI. The CDR3 sequence is 16 residues long. The TCR comes from a man aged 50-59 years in a cohort sampled during active COVID-19. The sample consisted of peripheral blood. The chain uses TRBV6-5 and TRBJ1-1; 9 bases agree with TRBD1. CDR3 coding DNA: TGTGCCAGCAGTTTACGACCGGGACAGGGGAACACTGAAGCTTTCTTT. Translated: CASSLRPGQGNTEAFF.